This T cell receptor beta chain came from a study of vaccination and CD4 T cells after COVID-19. Study overall: The interval from dose two to post-vaccine sampling had a median of approximately 73 days, and it ranged from 14 to 241. Study findings and constraints: Reactive clone data from convalescent patients indicated a median of about 90% appearing only post-vaccination. Sampling was limited to relatively few convalescent patients, with no early post-infection timepoints studied.

Noted treatment: roughly 11-day PBMC culture with coronavirus spike peptide pools or control peptides (ViraFEST assay). As to this clonotype: Its target is not known.

The Oncomine TCR Beta short-read assay sequenced DNA from cultured CD4+ T cells. Extraction of genomic DNA was performed on cultured CD4+ T cells. TCRdb used MiXCR to reprocess the PCR reads, holding one entry per CDR3 protein. The repertoire includes about 14,000 distinct CDR3 sequences, 40% to 65% of them detected once, and around 10% sits in the top ten. Germline CDR1 reads MNHNS; CDR2 reads SASEGT. The CDR3 covers 16 residues. Trimming cost V 6 bases and J 3 bases, with 17 bases left between them. The material sequenced was CD4+ T cells from blood, cultured in vitro, taken before SARS-CoV-2 vaccination. The chain carries TRBV6-1 and TRBJ2-2, with D perhaps TRBD1 (5 bases). This sequence originates from a human donor who had recovered from COVID-19. CDR3 nucleotide sequence: TGTGCCAGCAGGGCAGGGTACGTCGTCCACACCGGGGAGCTGTTTTTT. Amino acids: CASRAGYVVHTGELFF.